This passage covers 2 T cell receptor beta chains from one sample sequenced in a study of T cell responses to AZD1222 COVID-19 vaccine. Some clones are missing from TCRdb's copy, which holds only in-frame ones; the method was immunoSEQ multiplex PCR. The sample yields just under 55,000 clones, 70% to 90% seen once. The source was peripheral blood, collected on day 0 of AZD1222 vaccination. These receptors all come from an adult in good health.

This sequence joins TRBV4-3 and TRBJ2-2; tentative D call: TRBD1 (5 bases). Germline V gives CDR1 LGHNA, CDR2 YSLEER. V was cut by 0 bases and J by 5 bases, with 7 bases left in between. The CDR3 extends over 14 amino acids. CDR3 bases: TGCGCCAGCAGCCAAGAAAGGGGTACCGGGGAGCTGTTTTTT. Its protein is CASSQERGTGELFF.

The gene calls are TRBV6-2 or TRBV6-3 and TRBJ1-2; D possibly corresponds to TRBD1 (6 bases). Trimming took off 2 bases at V and 6 bases at J, with 16 bases between the two ends. The CDR3 has 15 residues. CDR1 is MNHEY, CDR2 SVGEGT, per germline. The CDR3 spells CASSYGYQGLDGYTF. CDR3 DNA: TGTGCCAGCAGTTACGGATATCAGGGGCTGGATGGCTACACCTTC.